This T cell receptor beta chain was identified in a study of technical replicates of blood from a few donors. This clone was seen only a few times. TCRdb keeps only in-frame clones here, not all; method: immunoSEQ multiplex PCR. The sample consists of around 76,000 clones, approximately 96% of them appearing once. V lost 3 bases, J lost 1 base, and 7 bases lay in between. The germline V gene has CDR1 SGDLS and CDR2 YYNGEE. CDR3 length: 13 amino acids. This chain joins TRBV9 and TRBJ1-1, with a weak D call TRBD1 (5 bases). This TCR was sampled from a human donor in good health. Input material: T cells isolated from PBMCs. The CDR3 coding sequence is TGTGCCAGCAGCGGGGGGGGGAACACTGAAGCTTTCTTT. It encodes CASSGGGNTEAFF. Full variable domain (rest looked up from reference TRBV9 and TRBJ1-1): DSGVTQTPKHLITATGQRVTLRCSPRSGDLSVYWYQQSLDQGLQFLIQYYNGEERAKGNILERFSAQQFPDLHSELNLSSLELGDSALYFCASSGGGNTEAFFGQGTRLTVV.